This T cell receptor (beta chain) comes out of a study of T cell repertoires in cytomegalovirus infection. Study overall: Recently identified HLA-C-restricted CMV epitopes were used, and well-studied HLA-B-restricted CMV epitopes were used as well. Matching HLA type, along with CMV infection, was indicated by public TCR beta signatures.

Germline lookup yields CDR1 MNHNY and CDR2 SVGAGI (reference sequence). With V trimmed by 4 bases and J by 0 bases, 3 bases remained unmatched. The CDR3 has 16 residues. MiXCR, run by TCRdb on the reads, gives a single entry per CDR3 protein. This sample carries 550,000 to 850,000 distinct CDR3 sequences, around a third of them seen once, and the ten largest clones take 15% to 20%. A word on this clonotype: Its specificity is not known.

Study findings and constraints: What dominated the ex vivo response were HLA-C-restricted CMV-specific TCR beta clonotypes. Individuals carrying CMV plus the relevant HLA were identified by cumulative frequency of public TCR beta families.

Sequenced here: cultured PBMCs, sampled from culture after CMV antigen stimulation. The sequence was collected from a human donor in good health (CMV status not recorded). Some clones in this sample may be carry-over from other donors' samples. The chain links TRBV6-6 to TRBJ2-2; TRBD2 aligns across 9 bases. The CDR3 loop reads CASSFLAGANTGELFF. The CDR3, as DNA: TGTGCCAGCAGTTTCTTAGCGGGGGCGAACACCGGGGAGCTGTTTTTT.